The 5 T cell receptor beta chains given below trace back to one sample, sequenced in a study of glioma-infiltrating T cells. TCR alpha and beta CDR3 regions were amplified from RNA using iRepertoire nested multiplex PCR. TCRdb passed the multiplex PCR reads through MiXCR, listing each CDR3 protein once. This sample has about 140,000 distinct CDR3 sequences, with approximately 40% found just once. The material sequenced was glioma tissue, nonneoplastic brain tissue, or PBMCs (not recorded which). Receptors originate from a human donor with low-grade glioma or glioblastoma, undergoing nonglioma brain surgery, or in good health (not recorded which).

This clonotype was observed a few times. This chain joins TRBV6-1 and TRBJ1-2, with D perhaps matching TRBD1 (5 bases). Germline V gene lookup returns CDR1 MNHNS and CDR2 SASEGT. V was clipped by 6 bases and J by 8 bases, with 10 bases between them. This CDR3 is 11 amino acids long. The CDR3 sequence is CASRRDRGYTF. As DNA, the CDR3 is TGTGCCAGCAGACGGGACCGCGGCTACACCTTC.

This clonotype was picked up a small number of times. V is TRBV7-9 and J is TRBJ1-1, with D uncertain. V shed 3 bases and J shed 7 bases, with 9 bases lying between them. CDR1 SEHNR and CDR2 FQNEAQ come from the germline V gene (reference sequence). The CDR3 is made up of 12 amino acids. Written as DNA, the CDR3 is TGTGCCAGCAGCTTTGTTGGAGGTGAAGCTTTCTTT. Its protein is CASSFVGGEAFF.

Details on this clonotype: A read error is possible here, since a much larger clone lies one base away. This chain joins TRBV6-1 and TRBJ2-1, with D possibly being TRBD1 or TRBD2 (5 bases each). Trimming took off 7 bases at V and 10 bases at J, with 11 bases between the two ends. The CDR3 has 11 amino acids. Per germline, CDR1 MNHNS and CDR2 SASEGT. CDR3 sequence (DNA): TGTGCCAGCAATGCCGGGGACGAGCAGTTCTTC. Translated, it gives CASNAGDEQFF.

About this clonotype itself: As the CDR3 is not closed by the conserved phenylalanine or tryptophan, this likely results from a read error. This chain connects TRBV6-1 to TRBJ1-1; TRBD1 aligns across 9 bases. Germline CDR1 is MNHNS and CDR2 is SASEGT. After removal of 6 bases from V and 1 base from J, the junction contained 3 bases not matched to a gene. The CDR3 has 14 amino acids. The CDR3 DNA is TGTGCCAGCAGCTCGGGACAGGGGAACACTGAAGCTTTCTCT. Residues: CASSSGQGNTEAFS.

The chain is built from TRBV15 and TRBJ2-3, with TRBD2 identical over 7 bases. V was pared by 5 bases and J by 2 bases, with 10 bases of the junction left unmatched. The CDR3 runs 16 residues. Germline V gene data show CDR1 as LNHNV and CDR2 as YYDKDF (reference sequence). In DNA, the CDR3 is TGTGCCACCAGCGGTAAGCGGGAAAAGGTCACAGATACGCAGTATTTT. Its protein product is CATSGKREKVTDTQYF.